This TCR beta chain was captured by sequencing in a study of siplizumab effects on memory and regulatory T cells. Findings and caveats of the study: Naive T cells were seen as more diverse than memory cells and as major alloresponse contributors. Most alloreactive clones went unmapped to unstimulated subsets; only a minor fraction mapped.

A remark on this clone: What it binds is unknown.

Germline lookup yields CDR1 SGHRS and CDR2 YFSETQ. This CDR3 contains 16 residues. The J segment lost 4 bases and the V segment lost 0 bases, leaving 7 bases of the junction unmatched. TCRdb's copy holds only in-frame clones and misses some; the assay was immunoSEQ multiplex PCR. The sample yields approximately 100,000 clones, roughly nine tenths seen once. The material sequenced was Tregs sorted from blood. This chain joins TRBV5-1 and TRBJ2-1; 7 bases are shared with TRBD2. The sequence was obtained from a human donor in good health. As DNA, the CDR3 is TGCGCCAGCAGCTTGGTCGGCGGGAGTCAGTACAATGAGCAGTTCTTC. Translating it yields CASSLVGGSQYNEQFF.